This T cell receptor beta chain was recovered during a study of T cells in women clearing cervical HPV infection. In the study overall: Cases' blood sampling followed lesion detection by median around 150 days (90 to 200).

All donors had a single incident cervical HPV16 infection, not prevalent. Regarding this clone: The CDR3 end lies 3 residues beyond the end of the read and is filled in from the germline J gene.

Profiled with immunoSEQ multiplex PCR; TCRdb holds only in-frame clones, not every one. Its table lists around 35,000 clones. Trimming took 8 bases from V and 1 from J, leaving 11 bases between them. The CDR3 has 13 amino acids. Germline CDR1 is MNHEY and CDR2 is SVGEGT. Input material: blood buffy coat. The J gene is TRBJ1-1, the V gene TRBV6-2 or TRBV6-3, with no clear D. This clonotype originated in a woman between 18 and 75 years old with a cervical HPV16 infection that either progressed to CIN3+ or cleared (not recorded which). CDR3 DNA, as far as it was read: TGTGCCAGCGCTAAGACGGGGAACACTGAA. As protein: CASAKTGNTE. The whole CDR3 reads CASAKTGNTEAFF.